One sample yielded the 10 T cell receptor beta chains listed below, sequenced in a study of blood T cell repertoires in COVID-19. Method: immunoSEQ multiplex PCR; TCRdb's copy keeps in-frame clones and lacks some. The data show 200,000 to 250,000 clones, 90% seen once. Sequencing was carried out using peripheral blood. The receptors originated from a man aged 25-40 years with COVID-19, enrolled during active disease.

This rearrangement joins TRBV27 to TRBJ1-2; no firm D call. The CDR3 has 14 amino acids. Germline CDR1 and CDR2: MNHEY and SMNVEV (reference sequence). The germline V and J ends were trimmed by 3 bases and 5 bases, with 13 bases remaining between them. CDR3 DNA: TGTGCCAGCAGTTTCCGGCAGCGGGATTATGGCTACACCTTC. Translated: CASSFRQRDYGYTF.

V usage is TRBV29-1 and J usage is TRBJ2-1, with 7 bases lining up with TRBD2. V lost 6 bases and J lost 3; bases outside the gene matches: 5. The CDR3 is made up of 13 amino acids. Germline V gene sequence: CDR1 SQVTM, CDR2 ANQGSEA. The CDR3 loop reads CSVSGTNYNEQFF. Here the CDR3 DNA reads TGCAGCGTCTCCGGGACTAACTACAATGAGCAGTTCTTC.

The rearrangement links TRBV7-8 to TRBJ1-1; D call uncertain. CDR3 length equals 14 residues. V lost 11 bases and J lost 2, with 18 bases in between. Per the germline V gene, CDR1 is SGHVS and CDR2 is FQNEAQ. The CDR3 nucleotides are TGTGCCTCCGGGGAGCGGAGATTTAACACTGAAGCTTTCTTT. This gives the protein CASGERRFNTEAFF.

The chain couples TRBV18 to TRBJ2-2; tentatively, D is TRBD1 (5 bases). The CDR3 consists of 16 residues. The V gene lost 2 bases and the J gene lost 1 base, with 11 bases spanning the gap. From germline, CDR1 is KGHSH and CDR2 LQKENI. The CDR3 nucleotides are TGTGCCAGCTCACCAGGGGTACAGGTGAACACCGGGGAGCTGTTTTTT. It specifies CASSPGVQVNTGELFF.

The chain links TRBV5-1 to TRBJ1-1; weak D call: TRBD1 (5 bases). This CDR3 has 14 amino acids. The V and J ends lost 7 bases and 1 base respectively, with 14 bases between them. Germline V gene data show CDR1 as SGHRS and CDR2 as YFSETQ. In DNA form, the CDR3 reads TGCGCCAGCCTCAGGGATTCTACGAACACTGAAGCTTTCTTT. Its protein is CASLRDSTNTEAFF. The variable domain in full, with the rest retrieved from reference TRBV5-1 and TRBJ1-1, is KAGVTQTPRYLIKTRGQQVTLSCSPISGHRSVSWYQQTPGQGLQFLFEYFSETQRNKGNFPGRFSGRQFSNSRSEMNVSTLELGDSALYLCASLRDSTNTEAFFGQGTRLTVV.

The V and J genes are TRBV6-2 or TRBV6-3 and TRBJ2-2; 10 bases are a match to TRBD2. With 4 bases clipped from V and 1 base from J, the junction kept 3 bases outside the gene matches. Germline-derived CDR1 and CDR2 are MNHEY and SVGEGT. CDR3 length equals 16 residues. The CDR3 DNA reads as TGTGCCAGCAGTTGGGGACTAGCGCAGAACACCGGGGAGCTGTTTTTT. Its translation: CASSWGLAQNTGELFF.

V and J are TRBV28 and TRBJ2-7, with D uncertain. The CDR3 has 14 amino acids. CDR1 and CDR2 from the germline V gene are MDHEN and SYDVKM. V lost 0 bases and J lost 2, with 8 bases in between. CDR3 region: CASSLWSAPYEQYF. The CDR3 DNA sequence: TGTGCCAGCAGTTTATGGAGCGCACCCTACGAGCAGTACTTC.

This chain joins TRBV7-2 and TRBJ2-5; 7 bases are shared with TRBD1. The CDR3 sequence is 15 residues long. V lost 1 base and J lost 2; bases outside the gene matches: 4. Germline lookup yields CDR1 SGHTA and CDR2 FQGNSA. In nucleotides, the CDR3 is TGTGCCAGCAGCTTAGGACAGGGTGGACAAGAGACCCAGTACTTC. This translates into CASSLGQGGQETQYF.

This clone was counted once. The chain employs TRBV2 and TRBJ1-3; no reliable D call. Trimming took off 4 bases at V and 0 bases at J, with 10 bases between the two ends. The CDR3 spans 15 residues. Per germline, CDR1 SNHLY and CDR2 FYNNEI. The CDR3 nucleotides read TGTGCCAGCAGTGTTGAGTACAGCTCTGGAAACACCATATATTTT. It codes for CASSVEYSSGNTIYF. The full variable domain, its missing parts supplied by reference TRBV2 and TRBJ1-3, is EPEVTQTPSHQVTQMGQEVILRCVPISNHLYFYWYRQILGQKVEFLVSFYNNEISEKSEIFDDQFSVERPDGSNFTLKIRSTKLEDSAMYFCASSVEYSSGNTIYFGEGSWLTVV.

The V gene is TRBV27, the J gene TRBJ1-3; the D gene is possibly TRBD1 (5 bases). Germline V gene data show CDR1 as MNHEY and CDR2 as SMNVEV (reference sequence). The germline V and J ends were trimmed by 6 bases and 3 bases, with 9 bases remaining between them. This CDR3 contains 13 residues. The CDR3 sequence: CASSGGSGNTIYF. The CDR3 region has the DNA TGTGCCAGCAGCGGGGGGAGTGGAAACACCATATATTTT.